The T cell receptor beta chain described here comes from a study of blood T cells in healthy people across ages. The authors ran a second PCR of about 7 to 12 cycles using a sample-barcoded 5' primer and a J-beta primer mix. All cDNA molecules were each tagged by a template-switch adaptor with 12 random nucleotides. TCRdb fed the 5' RACE reads into MiXCR, producing one record per CDR3 protein. This table has around 1.5 million distinct CDR3 sequences, roughly 59% appearing once. Trimming left V 4 bases short and J 2 bases short, with 11 bases between. CDR1 MNHEY and CDR2 SVGEGT come from the germline V gene. This CDR3 comprises 14 residues. PBMCs, at least 6 million per sample, were isolated.

This clonotype was obtained from a man between 18 and 29 years old in good health. The specimen sequenced was blood. V and J are TRBV6-2 or TRBV6-3 and TRBJ2-5; D ambiguous. The CDR3 protein is CASSLTEIQETQYF. DNA for the CDR3: TGTGCCAGCAGTTTAACAGAGATTCAAGAGACCCAGTACTTC.